Listed below are T cell receptor beta chains from one sample, sequenced in a study of CD8+ T cells in alopecia areata. The protocol was immunoSEQ multiplex PCR, while the TCRdb copy is restricted to in-frame clones and leaves out a portion. Of under 150,000 clones in the sample, about 46% were seen once. Sample: NKG2D-low CD8+ T cells sorted from blood. The receptors come from a human donor with alopecia areata. Each CDR3 is given with its conserved first and last residue. Fields, in order: J gene, clone size, V gene, D gene, CDR3 DNA, CDR3 protein. The D gene is left open where the match is weak. Where a row states a size, it is once, few, many or the class of an expanded clone; other rows omit it.

J gene: TRBJ2-7
clone size: .
V gene: TRBV29-1
D gene: TRBD1
CDR3 DNA: TGCAGCGTTGAGGCAGGGGGCTCCTACGAGCAGTACTTC
CDR3 protein: CSVEAGGSYEQYF

J gene: TRBJ2-1
clone size: .
V gene: TRBV5-6
D gene: .
CDR3 DNA: TGTGCCAGCAGCTTGGCTCCTAGCCACTACAATGAGCAGTTCTTC
CDR3 protein: CASSLAPSHYNEQFF

J gene: TRBJ2-7
clone size: few
V gene: TRBV29-1
D gene: TRBD1
CDR3 DNA: TGCAGCGTTGGCGAGACAGGGGCCGAGCAGTACTTC
CDR3 protein: CSVGETGAEQYF

J gene: TRBJ2-1
clone size: few
V gene: TRBV19
D gene: .
CDR3 DNA: TGTGCCAGTGCCGGGACACCCTACAATGAGCAGTTCTTC
CDR3 protein: CASAGTPYNEQFF

J gene: TRBJ2-5
clone size: few
V gene: TRBV29-1
D gene: TRBD1
CDR3 DNA: TGCAGCGTTGAGGGTGGACAGGGAGAGGGAGAGACCCAGTACTTC
CDR3 protein: CSVEGGQGEGETQYF

J gene: TRBJ1-1
clone size: .
V gene: TRBV27
D gene: .
CDR3 DNA: TGTGCCAGCAGTCTAGGGGCTATCGCTGAAGCTTTCTTT
CDR3 protein: CASSLGAIAEAFF

J gene: TRBJ1-2
clone size: .
V gene: TRBV29-1
D gene: .
CDR3 DNA: TGCAGCGTCCCCAGAAGTTTGAACTATGGCTACACCTTC
CDR3 protein: CSVPRSLNYGYTF

J gene: TRBJ2-4
clone size: .
V gene: TRBV5-6
D gene: .
CDR3 DNA: TGTGCCAGCAGCTTGGCCGGGCTGCAGTACTTC
CDR3 protein: CASSLAGLQYF

J gene: TRBJ2-1
clone size: .
V gene: TRBV5-1
D gene: .
CDR3 DNA: TGCGCCAGCAGAGGTGTCAATTCGGATGAGCAGTTCTTC
CDR3 protein: CASRGVNSDEQFF

J gene: TRBJ2-2
clone size: .
V gene: TRBV15
D gene: .
CDR3 DNA: TGTGCCACCAGCCAACCGGAGGCCTCCGGGGAGCTGTTTTTT
CDR3 protein: CATSQPEASGELFF

J gene: TRBJ2-7
clone size: .
V gene: TRBV11-2
D gene: TRBD2
CDR3 DNA: TGTGCCAGCAGCTTGGCTGCTAGCGGGGAATACGAGCAGTACTTC
CDR3 protein: CASSLAASGEYEQYF

J gene: TRBJ2-1
clone size: .
V gene: TRBV5-6
D gene: .
CDR3 DNA: TGTGCCAGCAGCTTGTCTACGTACAATGAGCAGTTCTTC
CDR3 protein: CASSLSTYNEQFF

J gene: TRBJ1-1
clone size: many
V gene: TRBV29-1
D gene: .
CDR3 DNA: TGCAGCGTTGAAAGGGGGAACACTGAAGCTTTCTTT
CDR3 protein: CSVERGNTEAFF

J gene: TRBJ2-7
clone size: few
V gene: TRBV29-1
D gene: .
CDR3 DNA: TGCAGCGTTGTTAATCTGGGTGGGTCCTACGAGCAGTACTTC
CDR3 protein: CSVVNLGGSYEQYF

J gene: TRBJ2-1
clone size: .
V gene: TRBV29-1
D gene: TRBD2
CDR3 DNA: TGCAGCGTTGTGCTAGCGGAATACAATGAGCAGTTCTTC
CDR3 protein: CSVVLAEYNEQFF

J gene: TRBJ2-1
clone size: .
V gene: TRBV18
D gene: .
CDR3 DNA: TGTGCCAGCTCGAGGCAAGATGAGCAGTTCTTC
CDR3 protein: CASSRQDEQFF

J gene: TRBJ2-7
clone size: few
V gene: TRBV30
D gene: TRBD1
CDR3 DNA: TGTGCCTGGAGTGCCCCGACAGGGGACGAGCAGTACTTC
CDR3 protein: CAWSAPTGDEQYF